The entry below gives a single T cell receptor (beta chain) sequence along with its context. Germline V gives CDR1 SNHLY, CDR2 FYNNEI. The length of the CDR3 is 16 residues. Trimming shortened V by 7 bases and J by 1 base, and 17 bases separated the two germline ends. This sample is part of a study of cytomegalovirus exposure and HLA in healthy donors. PCR employed 60 Vbeta and 13 Jbeta primers. The protocol was immunoSEQ multiplex PCR, while the TCRdb copy is restricted to in-frame clones and leaves out a portion. The sample has some 200,000 clones, roughly 74% seen once; the top ten hold approximately 1.8%.

Specimen: PBMCs. The receptor comes from a woman in her twenties or thirties in good health and CMV-seronegative. The V gene is TRBV2, the J gene TRBJ1-3, with D maybe TRBD1 (5 bases). The CDR3 DNA reads TGTGCCAGCACGGGGGGAGGTGTATCGTCTGGAAACACCATATATTTT. It is translated as CASTGGGVSSGNTIYF.